This paragraph reports one TCR beta chain. A much larger clone differs from this one at a single base, so this may be a read error. A constant-region primer served to make TCR beta cDNA from about 530 ng total RNA. ARM-PCR was slightly modified, and three nested multiplex PCR rounds with it gave rise to the TCR beta libraries. In the first two PCR rounds, TRBV1-TRBV30 forward primers were paired with a C-beta reverse primer, and each round lasted approximately 10 cycles. In TCRdb, the multiplex PCR reads were re-called with MiXCR into one record per CDR3 protein. Among 180,000 or so distinct CDR3 sequences listed, over 50% were seen once. These data come from a study of tumor-infiltrating lymphocytes in primary liver carcinoma. Germline CDR1 and CDR2: SGHAT and FQNNGV. This CDR3 spans 16 amino acids. The researchers obtained blood RNA from unsorted whole blood and also extracted germline DNA.

The clonotype comes from a man aged 35 to 55 with primary liver carcinoma and hepatitis B virus infection. Source material: peripheral blood. The chain carries TRBV11-2 and TRBJ2-7; D is possibly TRBD2 (7 bases). The CDR3 region has the DNA TGTGTCAGCAGCTCCCCCGGGGGGCTATACTCCTACGAGCAGTACTTC. Amino acid sequence: CVSSSPGGLYSYEQYF. The full variable domain, rest sourced from reference TRBV11-2 and TRBJ2-7, is EAGVAQSPRYKIIEKRQSVAFWCNPISGHATLYWYQQILGQGPKLLIQFQNNGVVDDSQLPKDRFSAERLKGVDSTLKIQPAKLEDSAVYLCVSSSPGGLYSYEQYFGPGTRLTVT.